The 28 T cell receptor beta chains below all came from one sample that was sequenced in a study of T cell responses to AZD1222 COVID-19 vaccine. TCRdb's copy holds only in-frame clones and misses some; the assay was immunoSEQ multiplex PCR. This table has about 100,000 clones, around 87% appearing once. The sequencing here drew on peripheral blood, taken 28 days after the second AZD1222 dose. The origin of the receptors is an adult who received the AZD1222 COVID-19 vaccine.

The CDR3 coding sequence is TGTGCCAGCACCGGGACAGGTCGAACCGGGGAGCTGTTTTTT. Residues: CASTGTGRTGELFF. J is TRBJ2-2 and V is TRBV2; 8 bases agree with TRBD1. The CDR3 extends over 14 amino acids. J was trimmed by 5 bases and V by 7 bases; bases with no gene match: 6. Germline V CDR1 and CDR2: SNHLY, FYNNEI.

The V gene is TRBV5-1, the J gene TRBJ2-5; 12 nucleotides align to TRBD1. J lost 4 bases, V lost 2 bases, and 12 bases had no gene match. Germline lookup yields CDR1 SGHRS and CDR2 YFSETQ. The CDR3 runs 18 residues. The CDR3 sequence is CASSLGAVGQGAGETQYF. The CDR3, as DNA: TGCGCCAGCAGCTTAGGTGCGGTGGGACAGGGGGCCGGAGAGACCCAGTACTTC.

A single count supports this clone. V and J are TRBV28 and TRBJ2-2, with 9 nucleotides matching TRBD2. J lost 4 bases, V lost 1 base, and 7 bases had no gene match. CDR1 and CDR2 (germline): MDHEN, SYDVKM. The CDR3 is 17 residues long. CDR3 in amino acids: CASSLSFGAGGTGELFF. The CDR3 DNA follows: TGTGCCAGCAGTTTATCATTCGGAGCGGGAGGCACCGGGGAGCTGTTTTTT. The variable domain in full, completed from reference TRBV28 and TRBJ2-2, reads DVKVTQSSRYLVKRTGEKVFLECVQDMDHENMFWYRQDPGLGLRLIYFSYDVKMKEKGDIPEGYSVSREKKERFSLILESASTNQTSMYLCASSLSFGAGGTGELFFGEGSRLTVL.

This chain links TRBV5-1 with TRBJ1-1; no firm D call. There are 14 residues in the CDR3. Germline loops: CDR1 SGHRS, CDR2 YFSETQ. The V end lost 5 bases, the J end lost 3 bases, and 14 bases lay between the germline ends. Here the CDR3 reads CASRTGRDDTEAFF. Written as DNA, the CDR3 is TGCGCCAGCAGGACTGGCAGAGACGACACTGAAGCTTTCTTT.

A note on this clone: One junction end does not reproduce the germline sequence, and a read error may be involved. The chain couples TRBV7-7 to TRBJ2-3; D is unresolved. Germline lookup yields CDR1 SSHAT and CDR2 FNYEAQ (reference sequence). The CDR3 totals 14 residues. The DNA for the CDR3 is TGTGCTAGCAGTCCCGGGCGGCGGACAGATACGCAGTATTTT. Encoded protein: CASSPGRRTDTQYF.

This clone was seen only once. V gene TRBV7-2 combines with J gene TRBJ1-1, with a possible D match to TRBD1 (6 bases). This CDR3 is 15 amino acids long. With 3 bases removed from V and 1 base from J, the gap between germline ends came to 12 bases. CDR1 is SGHTA, CDR2 FQGNSA, per germline. The CDR3 spells CASSFRGSGNTEAFF. The CDR3 DNA follows: TGTGCCAGCAGCTTCAGGGGATCGGGGAACACTGAAGCTTTCTTT.

A single count supports this clone. This chain connects TRBV28 to TRBJ1-6; 9 bases line up with TRBD1. J lost 9 bases, V lost 7 bases, and 7 bases had no gene match. The CDR3 is made up of 14 amino acids. Per germline, CDR1 MDHEN and CDR2 SYDVKM. DNA of the CDR3: TGTGCCAGCACCCCGGGACAGGGCCCTTCACCCCTCCACTTT. Its translation is CASTPGQGPSPLHF.

The chain carries TRBV12-3 or TRBV12-4 and TRBJ2-3; D gene uncertain. Trimming took 4 bases from V and 9 from J, leaving 8 bases between them. CDR3 length equals 11 residues. This CDR3 reads CASSSFPTQYF. CDR3 bases: TGTGCCAGCAGTTCCTTCCCGACGCAGTATTTT.

The chain recombines TRBV12-3 or TRBV12-4 with TRBJ2-7; D gene uncertain. The V gene lost 6 bases and the J gene lost 6 bases, with 12 bases spanning the gap. The CDR3 contains 12 residues. The CDR3 loop is CASSQSSAEQYF. CDR3 coding DNA: TGTGCCAGCAGCCAGTCGTCCGCCGAGCAGTACTTC.

The chain recombines TRBV24-1 with TRBJ2-3; TRBD1 is a possible D gene (6 bases). The V gene lost 5 bases and the J gene lost 4 bases, with 15 bases spanning the gap. The CDR3 runs to 15 residues. Germline V lookup: CDR1 KGHDR, CDR2 SFDVKD. DNA for the CDR3: TGTGCCACCAGTGGTCCAGGGGCAATGGCAGATACGCAGTATTTT. Its translation: CATSGPGAMADTQYF.

V gene TRBV21-1 combines with J gene TRBJ2-7. TRBV21-1 is tagged as a pseudogene. The CDR3 totals 15 residues. As DNA, the CDR3 is TGTGCCAGCAGCAAAAGTCCCCAGGGACCCTACGAGCAGTACTTC. Its translation is CASSKSPQGPYEQYF.

The chain links TRBV28 to TRBJ1-1, with unresolved D. CDR3 size: 15 residues. Germline lookup yields CDR1 MDHEN and CDR2 SYDVKM. Between the trimmed V and J ends, which lost 5 bases and 7 bases, there was a span of 20 bases. CDR3 DNA: TGTGCCAGCAGTCCCCGGACCGTAGGTATGGGTGAAGCTTTCTTT. Translated, it gives CASSPRTVGMGEAFF.

In its sample, this clone was seen once. CDR3 region: CASSLWVREGLGDNEQFF. The DNA of the CDR3 is TGTGCCAGCAGTTTATGGGTTAGAGAGGGACTAGGGGACAATGAGCAGTTCTTC. The chain carries TRBV27 and TRBJ2-1; 8 bases are a match to TRBD2. CDR1 MNHEY and CDR2 SMNVEV come from the germline V gene (reference sequence). CDR3 size: 18 residues. The V segment lost 1 base and the J segment 5 bases; nucleotides outside the gene matches: 13.

This rearrangement joins TRBV9 to TRBJ2-2; TRBD2 might be the D (7 bases). The ends were cut back, 0 bases at V and 5 bases at J, with 14 bases in the middle. Germline CDR1 SGDLS, CDR2 YYNGEE. The CDR3 runs to 16 residues. The CDR3 sequence: CASSVAGGARTGELFF. DNA of the CDR3: TGTGCCAGCAGCGTAGCTGGGGGGGCGCGTACCGGGGAGCTGTTTTTT.

This clone has just one count. V and J are TRBV11-2 and TRBJ2-1, with D unclear. The CDR3 totals 11 residues. Trimming took off 5 bases at V and 5 bases at J, with 4 bases between the two ends. CDR1 and CDR2 from the germline V gene are SGHAT and FQNNGV. The CDR3 DNA is TGTGCCAGCAGCATTAACAATGAGCAGTTCTTC. Translation gives CASSINNEQFF.

The V gene is TRBV12-2, the J gene TRBJ2-7. TRBV12-2 is marked as a pseudogene. The CDR3 covers 14 residues. Here the CDR3 DNA reads TGTGCAAGTCGCTCCTCGGGACGGACCTACGAGCAGTACTTC. Its protein product is CASRSSGRTYEQYF.

The chain carries TRBV30 and TRBJ1-5; 7 bases match TRBD1. V was clipped by 0 bases and J by 7 bases; unmatched bases: 6. The CDR3 runs to 14 residues. Germline values: CDR1 GTSNPN, CDR2 SVGIG (reference sequence). The CDR3 DNA follows: TGTGCCTGGAGTGTGGGGCAGGGGGAACAGCCCCAGCATTTT. Residues: CAWSVGQGEQPQHF.

The chain employs TRBV15 and TRBJ2-7; 7 bases agree with TRBD2. CDR1 is LNHNV, CDR2 YYDKDF, per germline (reference sequence). V gave up 3 bases and J gave up 3 bases; unmatched junction bases: 8. This CDR3 has 15 residues. CDR3 sequence (DNA): TGTGCCACCAGCAGGGCGGGGGACTTAATCTACGAGCAGTACTTC. Its protein product is CATSRAGDLIYEQYF. Looking up the rest from reference TRBV15 and TRBJ2-7 gives the full variable domain: DAMVIQNPRYQVTQFGKPVTLSCSQTLNHNVMYWYQQKSSQAPKLLFHYYDKDFNNEADTPDNFQSRRPNTSFCFLDIRSPGLGDTAMYLCATSRAGDLIYEQYFGPGTRLTVT.

CDR3 coding DNA: TGTGCCAGCTTCGGGGCGAACACTGAAGCTTTCTTT. Amino acid sequence: CASFGANTEAFF. The chain couples TRBV18 to TRBJ1-1; D possibly corresponds to TRBD1 (5 bases). This CDR3 region has 12 residues. CDR1 is KGHSH and CDR2 is LQKENI in the germline V gene. Trimming cost V 7 bases and J 1 base, with 7 bases left between them.

The chain links TRBV7-9 to TRBJ2-7; D may be TRBD1 (6 bases). The CDR3 loop spans 12 amino acids. The germline gives CDR1 SEHNR, CDR2 FQNEAQ (reference sequence). The V gene lost 5 bases and the J gene lost 5 bases, with 10 bases spanning the gap. CDR3 sequence: CASSPTGNEQYF. For the CDR3, the DNA is TGTGCCAGCAGCCCCACAGGGAACGAGCAGTACTTC.

This clone appeared a single time. The genes are TRBV5-1 and TRBJ2-1; D gene ambiguous. The V end lost 0 bases, the J end lost 10 bases, and 8 bases lay between the germline ends. This CDR3 has 12 residues. CDR1 is SGHRS and CDR2 is YFSETQ in the germline V gene. CDR3 in amino acids: CASSLERQEQFF. CDR3 sequence (DNA): TGCGCCAGCAGCTTGGAGAGGCAGGAGCAGTTCTTC.

The J gene is TRBJ1-5, the V gene TRBV4-1, with TRBD1 matching over 7 bases. J was trimmed by 6 bases and V by 2 bases; bases with no gene match: 4. There are 14 residues in the CDR3. Germline values: CDR1 MGHRA, CDR2 YSYEKL. CDR3 sequence: CASSQHRGRQPQHF. CDR3 in DNA: TGCGCCAGCAGCCAACACAGGGGCCGTCAGCCCCAGCATTTT.

The J gene is TRBJ2-7, the V gene TRBV27; TRBD2 might be the D (6 bases). This CDR3 is 15 amino acids long. Trimming removed 5 bases from V and 3 bases from J, with 17 bases in between. The germline gives CDR1 MNHEY, CDR2 SMNVEV (reference sequence). CDR3 protein: CASSRRGNLRYEQYF. As DNA, the CDR3 is TGTGCCAGCAGTCGTCGGGGGAATTTGCGCTACGAGCAGTACTTC.

The rearrangement links TRBV28 to TRBJ2-7; D gene uncertain. Looked up from germline, CDR1 is MDHEN and CDR2 is SYDVKM. The V gene lost 4 bases and the J gene lost 0 bases, with 16 bases spanning the gap. The CDR3 spans 16 residues. The DNA of the CDR3 is TGTGCCAGCAGTTCTACCGGGCCGGTTCCCTCCTACGAGCAGTACTTC. It encodes CASSSTGPVPSYEQYF.

This clone was seen a single time. The rearrangement links TRBV3-1 (or the pseudogene TRBV3-2) to TRBJ2-2, with D tentatively TRBD2 (5 bases). Germline CDR1 and CDR2: LGHDT and YNNKEL (reference sequence). V lost 3 bases, J lost 4 bases, and 6 bases lay in between. CDR3 size: 13 residues. CDR3 nucleotide sequence: TGTGCCAGCAGCCATCTAGCCACCGGGGAGCTGTTTTTT. As protein: CASSHLATGELFF.

V is TRBV19 and J is TRBJ2-7; weak D call: TRBD2 (5 bases). The CDR3 extends over 13 amino acids. V lost 9 bases and J 6 bases, leaving 18 bases between the germline ends. Germline-derived CDR1 and CDR2 are LNHDA and SQIVND (reference sequence). CDR3 DNA: TGTGCCAGCGGAGGACTTGGGTGGGGCGAGCAGTACTTC. Its translation: CASGGLGWGEQYF.

The sample holds a few counts of this clone. This rearrangement joins TRBV6-1 to TRBJ2-7; D not resolved. The germline CDR1 and CDR2 sequences are MNHNS and SASEGT. V shed 0 bases and J shed 3 bases, with 9 bases lying between them. The CDR3 length is 14 residues. The CDR3 DNA reads TGTGCCAGCAGTGAAGCTCGAGTTGTCTACGAGCAGTACTTC. It codes for CASSEARVVYEQYF.

V and J are TRBV6-5 and TRBJ1-5; D call uncertain. Germline V gives CDR1 MNHEY, CDR2 SVGAGI. V was shortened by 6 bases and J by 8 bases, with 14 bases between the two germline ends. The CDR3 has 13 residues. The CDR3 coding sequence is TGTGCCAGCAGATTGGACTCAGGCAAGCCCCAGCATTTT. It specifies CASRLDSGKPQHF.